Listed below are T cell receptor beta chains from one sample, sequenced in a study of control samples from healthy donors and cancer patients. TCRdb's table, derived via immunoSEQ multiplex PCR, lists solely in-frame clones and lacks some. The table includes 120,000 or so clones, roughly 90% detected once. The specimen sequenced was blood. The receptors come from a man aged 50 to 59 in good health. Both conserved end residues are part of each CDR3. Fields, in order: V gene, J gene, CDR3 protein.

>TRBV4-3|TRBJ2-5
CASSQGRRETQYF
>TRBV11-2|TRBJ2-5
CASSLSGRETQYF
>TRBV4-3|TRBJ2-1
CASSQERWAEYNEQFF
>TRBV2|TRBJ1-1
CAGGRDAGTEAFF
>TRBV27|TRBJ2-2
CASSLKVASNLPGELFF
>TRBV7-8|TRBJ2-5
CASSLGLAGTETQYF
>TRBV29-1|TRBJ1-1
CSAQTGAHTEAFF
>TRBV30|TRBJ1-5
CAWSAAGGLSNQPQHF
>TRBV21-1|TRBJ2-1
CASSKATSGGGYNEQFF
>TRBV30|TRBJ2-3
CAWSVGLVSTDTQYF
>TRBV28|TRBJ1-5
CASSLQGGNQPQHF
>TRBV5-1|TRBJ1-2
CASSSTGVNYGYTF
>TRBV5-4|TRBJ2-5
CASSFVAQRGDGTQYF
>TRBV7-2|TRBJ1-1
CASSLAGTVNTEAFF
>TRBV27|TRBJ1-4
CASSFRPTNEKLFF
>TRBV6-5|TRBJ2-7
CASAGTPSYEQYF
>TRBV10-3|TRBJ1-6
CAISDGTESSPLHF